The T cell receptor (beta chain) under discussion was sequenced for a study of T cells in Graves' hyperthyroidism and ophthalmopathy. Study-wide points: Expanded thyroid clonotypes (above 0.001) were mostly also found in blood.

The patients, who ranged from 18 to 65 in age, presented with newly diagnosed hyperthyroidism lasting under 2 months. Investigators excluded patients with uncontrolled infection, other autoimmune disease, pregnancy or lactation. Diagnoses used clinical symptoms, serum thyroxine and TRAb, thyroid ultrasound and orbital computed tomography. The germline gives CDR1 MDHEN, CDR2 SYDVKM. V trimming: 5 bases; J trimming: 8 bases; junction bases outside the gene matches: 12. The CDR3 length is 16 residues. The source material, RNA transcripts, was used to amplify TCR beta CDR3 regions. First-round RT-PCR of the TCR CDR3 relied on the HTBI primer set. TCRdb itself ran the multiplex PCR reads through MiXCR, one entry per CDR3 protein. Of fewer than 500,000 distinct CDR3 sequences in the sample, roughly 12% are singletons; the top ten hold more than 20%. This clonotype was recorded many times. Its specificity is unknown.

Sequencing used blood. The clonotype was recovered from a man between 25 and 39 years old with Graves' hyperthyroidism that later progressed to Graves' ophthalmopathy. The chain links TRBV28 to TRBJ1-4; TRBD1 agrees at 9 bases. The CDR3 region is CASSPQAGTGREKLFF. The DNA of the CDR3 is TGTGCCAGCAGTCCCCAGGCCGGGACAGGGCGCGAAAAACTGTTTTTT. Using reference TRBV28 and TRBJ1-4 for the parts outside the CDR3, the full variable domain is DVKVTQSSRYLVKRTGEKVFLECVQDMDHENMFWYRQDPGLGLRLIYFSYDVKMKEKGDIPEGYSVSREKKERFSLILESASTNQTSMYLCASSPQAGTGREKLFFGSGTQLSVL.